This T cell receptor beta chain was documented in a study of T cell changes during pregnancy in multiple sclerosis. V was pared by 0 bases and J by 1 base, with 9 bases between. CDR3 length: 15 amino acids. CDR1 is MNHEY, CDR2 SVGAGI, per germline. The assay was immunoSEQ multiplex PCR, and TCRdb's table has in-frame clones only and misses some. The sample shows 90,000 to 120,000 clones, around 90% of them seen only once. The receptor's source is a female donor in good health, enrolled as a control in a pregnancy study. This sequence joins TRBV6-5 and TRBJ2-5; perhaps TRBD2 as D (6 bases). The sequencing here drew on peripheral blood, taken in the third trimester of pregnancy. CDR3 protein: CASSYSGGFQETQYF. CDR3 sequence (DNA): TGTGCCAGCAGTTACTCGGGGGGATTCCAAGAGACCCAGTACTTC.